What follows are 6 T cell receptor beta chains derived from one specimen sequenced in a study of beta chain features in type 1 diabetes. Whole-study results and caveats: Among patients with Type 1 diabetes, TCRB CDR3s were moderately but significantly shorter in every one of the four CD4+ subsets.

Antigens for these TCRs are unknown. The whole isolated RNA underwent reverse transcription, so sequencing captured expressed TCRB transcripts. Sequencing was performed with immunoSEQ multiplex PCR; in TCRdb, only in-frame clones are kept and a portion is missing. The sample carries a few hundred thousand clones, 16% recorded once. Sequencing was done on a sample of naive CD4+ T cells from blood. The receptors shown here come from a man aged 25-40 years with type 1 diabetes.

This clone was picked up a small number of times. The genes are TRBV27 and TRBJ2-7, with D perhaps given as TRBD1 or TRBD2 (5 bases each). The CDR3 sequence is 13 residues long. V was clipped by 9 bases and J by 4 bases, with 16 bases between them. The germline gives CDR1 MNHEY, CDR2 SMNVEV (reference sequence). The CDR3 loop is CASLGRTRYEQYF. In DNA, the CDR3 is TGTGCCAGTCTGGGACGGACCCGATACGAGCAGTACTTC.

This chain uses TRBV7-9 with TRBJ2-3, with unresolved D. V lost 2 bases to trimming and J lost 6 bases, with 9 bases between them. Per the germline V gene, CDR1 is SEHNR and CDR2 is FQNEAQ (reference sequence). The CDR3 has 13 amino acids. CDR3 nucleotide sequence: TGTGCCAGCAGCTTACGGATTCAGGATACGCAGTATTTT. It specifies CASSLRIQDTQYF.

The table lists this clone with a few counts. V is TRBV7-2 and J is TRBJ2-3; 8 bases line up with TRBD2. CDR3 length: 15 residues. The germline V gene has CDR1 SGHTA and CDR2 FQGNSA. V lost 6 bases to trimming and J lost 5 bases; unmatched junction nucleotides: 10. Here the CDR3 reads CASSQGGTRGDTQYF. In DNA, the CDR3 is TGTGCCAGCAGTCAAGGCGGGACTAGGGGAGATACGCAGTATTTT.

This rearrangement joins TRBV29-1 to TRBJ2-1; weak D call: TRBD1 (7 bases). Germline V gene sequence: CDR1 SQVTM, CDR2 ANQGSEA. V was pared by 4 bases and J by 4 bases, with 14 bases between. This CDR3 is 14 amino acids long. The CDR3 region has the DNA TGCAGCGTTGGTCAGGGGGGTTCGTACAATGAGCAGTTCTTC. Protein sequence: CSVGQGGSYNEQFF.

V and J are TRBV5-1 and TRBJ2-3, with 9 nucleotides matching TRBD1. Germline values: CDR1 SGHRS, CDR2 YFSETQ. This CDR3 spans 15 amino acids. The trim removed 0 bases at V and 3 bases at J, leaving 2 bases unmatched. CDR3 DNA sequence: TGCGCCAGCAGCTTGGAGGGACAGGGAACAGATACGCAGTATTTT. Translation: CASSLEGQGTDTQYF.

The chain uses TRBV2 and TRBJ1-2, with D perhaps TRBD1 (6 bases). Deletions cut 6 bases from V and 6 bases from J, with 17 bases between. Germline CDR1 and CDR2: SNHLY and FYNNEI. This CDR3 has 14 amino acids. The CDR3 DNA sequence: TGTGCCAGCAGCACGAAGCGGCAGGGGAATGGCTACACCTTC. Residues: CASSTKRQGNGYTF. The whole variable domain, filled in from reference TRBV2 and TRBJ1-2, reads EPEVTQTPSHQVTQMGQEVILRCVPISNHLYFYWYRQILGQKVEFLVSFYNNEISEKSEIFDDQFSVERPDGSNFTLKIRSTKLEDSAMYFCASSTKRQGNGYTFGSGTRLTVV.